These 8 T cell receptor beta chains were sequenced from one sample in a study of PD-L1 blockade in urothelial cancer. Data came from immunoSEQ multiplex PCR; TCRdb stores just in-frame clones and leaves some out. The sample lists 71,000 or so clones, 70% to 90% occurring once. Specimen: PBMCs, collected around atezolizumab (anti-PD-L1) treatment. The receptors derive from a man in his 60s with urothelial cancer.

The rearrangement links TRBV7-6 to TRBJ2-1; TRBD1 might be the D (8 bases). CDR1 and CDR2 (germline): SGHVS, FNYEAQ. The length of the CDR3 is 14 residues. Deletions cut 2 bases from V and 8 bases from J, with 13 bases between. CDR3 protein: CASSLRQGRDEQFF. In DNA, the CDR3 is TGTGCCAGCAGCTTAAGACAGGGGAGGGATGAGCAGTTCTTC.

The chain recombines TRBV6-1 with TRBJ1-2; 9 bases align to TRBD1. The CDR3 is 14 amino acids. The V segment lost 3 bases and the J segment 4 bases; nucleotides outside the gene matches: 3. CDR1 MNHNS and CDR2 SASEGT come from the germline V gene. The CDR3 is CASSELGQGYGYTF. CDR3 in DNA: TGTGCCAGCAGTGAGCTGGGACAGGGCTATGGCTACACCTTC.

J is TRBJ2-1 and V is TRBV25-1, with 10 bases matching TRBD1. V gave up 4 bases and J gave up 6 bases; unmatched junction bases: 6. Germline V gene data show CDR1 as MGHDK and CDR2 as SYGVNS. The CDR3 spans 15 residues. CDR3 loop: CASSARDRGGNEQFF. In nucleotides, the CDR3 is TGTGCCAGCAGTGCCCGGGACAGGGGAGGCAATGAGCAGTTCTTC.

The genes are TRBV4-2 and TRBJ1-4, with TRBD1 identical over 9 bases. Germline CDR1 is LGHNA and CDR2 is YNFKEQ. The CDR3 has 15 amino acids. Trimming cost V 3 bases and J 8 bases; bases outside gene matches: 7. The CDR3 sequence is CASSQPGQGKEKLFF. Here the CDR3 DNA reads TGTGCCAGCAGCCAGCCGGGACAGGGTAAAGAAAAACTGTTTTTT.

The sample holds one count of this clone. The chain uses TRBV7-6 and TRBJ2-5; D might be TRBD1 (5 bases). From germline, CDR1 is SGHVS and CDR2 FNYEAQ. This CDR3 has 15 residues. V was trimmed by 5 bases and J by 9 bases, leaving 22 bases between them. The CDR3 coding sequence is TGTGCCAGCAGCGCTCCGACGACAGACCCAATGGCCCAGTACTTC. Amino acids: CASSAPTTDPMAQYF.

The V and J genes are TRBV7-8 and TRBJ1-1; the D gene is possibly TRBD1 (6 bases). V lost 4 bases and J lost 5, with 17 bases in between. Germline CDR1 is SGHVS and CDR2 is FQNEAQ. The CDR3 covers 15 residues. CDR3 region: CASSSFGRGQTEAFF. The CDR3 bases are TGTGCCAGCAGCTCATTCGGGAGGGGACAAACTGAAGCTTTCTTT. The full variable domain, its missing parts supplied by reference TRBV7-8 and TRBJ1-1, is GAGVSQSPRYKVAKRGQDVALRCDPISGHVSLFWYQQALGQGPEFLTYFQNEAQLDKSGLPSDRFFAERPEGSVSTLKIQRTQQEDSAVYLCASSSFGRGQTEAFFGQGTRLTVV.

This chain links TRBV10-3 with TRBJ2-2; D ambiguous. Trimming removed 8 bases at V and 1 base at J, with 11 bases between. CDR1 ENHRY and CDR2 SYGVKD come from the germline V gene. The CDR3 covers 14 residues. Here the CDR3 reads CAISPEQNTGELFF. CDR3 nucleotide sequence: TGTGCCATCTCTCCGGAGCAGAACACCGGGGAGCTGTTTTTT.

The chain links TRBV2 to TRBJ2-1; a possible D gene is TRBD2 (6 bases). Trimming stripped 6 bases from V and 12 bases from J, with 12 bases between. The CDR3 covers 11 residues. The germline CDR1 and CDR2 sequences are SNHLY and FYNNEI. The CDR3 loop is CASREMGGQFF. In nucleotides, the CDR3 is TGTGCCAGCAGAGAGATGGGAGGGCAGTTCTTC.